The 30 T cell receptor beta chains reported below all come from one sample, sequenced in a study of cytomegalovirus exposure and HLA in healthy donors. It was with 60 Vbeta and 13 Jbeta primers that the PCR ran. Method: immunoSEQ multiplex PCR; TCRdb's copy keeps in-frame clones and lacks some. In the table there are about 150,000 clones, 80% of which are singletons. Sample: PBMCs. These TCRs come from a man aged 30-40 years in good health and CMV-seropositive.

The chain is built from TRBV2 and TRBJ2-7, with TRBD2 matching 10 bases. Germline assignment: CDR1 SNHLY and CDR2 FYNNEI. The CDR3 is 15 amino acids. The ends lost 3 bases at V and 2 bases at J; junction bases unmatched: 4. The CDR3 DNA reads TGTGCCAGCAGTGACTTAGCGGGAGGTCCCTACGAGCAGTACTTC. Translating it yields CASSDLAGGPYEQYF. Complete variable domain (other parts from reference TRBV2 and TRBJ2-7): EPEVTQTPSHQVTQMGQEVILRCVPISNHLYFYWYRQILGQKVEFLVSFYNNEISEKSEIFDDQFSVERPDGSNFTLKIRSTKLEDSAMYFCASSDLAGGPYEQYFGPGTRLTVT.

V and J are TRBV7-2 and TRBJ2-5, with D possibly TRBD1 on 6 matching bases. Germline V gene lookup returns CDR1 SGHTA and CDR2 FQGNSA. The CDR3 loop spans 14 amino acids. The V end lost 2 bases, the J end lost 2 bases, and 9 bases lay between the germline ends. The CDR3 DNA is TGTGCCAGCAGCTTACAGGGGATTCAAGAGACCCAGTACTTC. It translates to CASSLQGIQETQYF.

The chain joins TRBV6-1 to TRBJ2-1; 9 bases are shared with TRBD1. In germline, CDR1 is MNHNS, CDR2 SASEGT. The V and J ends lost 7 bases and 8 bases, in that order; junction bases with no gene match: 12. CDR3 length: 15 amino acids. This CDR3 reads CASNIQGARVDEQFF. The CDR3 DNA follows: TGTGCCAGCAATATACAGGGGGCACGTGTGGATGAGCAGTTCTTC.

Only one count was recorded for this clone. The gene calls are TRBV27 and TRBJ2-7, with D possibly TRBD1 on 6 matching bases. V dropped 3 bases and J dropped 0 bases, with 9 bases sitting between them. Germline V gene data show CDR1 as MNHEY and CDR2 as SMNVEV (reference sequence). The CDR3 length is 14 residues. The CDR3 loop is CASSFRDNSYEQYF. CDR3 sequence (DNA): TGTGCCAGCAGTTTCCGGGACAACTCCTACGAGCAGTACTTC.

J is TRBJ1-1 and V is TRBV7-6; 7 nucleotides agree with TRBD1. Germline loops: CDR1 SGHVS, CDR2 FNYEAQ. This CDR3 comprises 17 residues. V gave up 4 bases and J gave up 5 bases; unmatched junction bases: 16. DNA of the CDR3: TGTGCCAGCAGCTGGATGAAAGGGGACAGAGGAACGACTGAAGCTTTCTTT. It translates to CASSWMKGDRGTTEAFF.

The CDR3 loop reads CASSLGTRGHEQFF. The CDR3 bases are TGTGCCAGCAGCTTAGGAACCAGGGGCCATGAGCAGTTCTTC. This sequence joins TRBV7-9 and TRBJ2-1; a possible D gene is TRBD1 (6 bases). This CDR3 contains 14 residues. V lost 1 base and J lost 8, with 12 bases in between. Germline CDR1 and CDR2: SEHNR and FQNEAQ (reference sequence).

The genes are TRBV6-6 and TRBJ1-1; a possible D gene is TRBD1 (6 bases). Germline assignment: CDR1 MNHNY and CDR2 SVGAGI (reference sequence). The V gene lost 5 bases and the J gene lost 8 bases, with 12 bases spanning the gap. This CDR3 comprises 12 residues. Here the CDR3 DNA reads TGTGCCAGCAGTCCCCCGACAGGCGAAGCTTTCTTT. It yields the protein CASSPPTGEAFF.

CDR3 DNA: TGTGCCAGCAGCTTAGGGGGTGGGGACTCTAACTATGGCTACACCTTC. Translating gives CASSLGGGDSNYGYTF. The chain is built from TRBV7-2 and TRBJ1-2; perhaps TRBD1 as D (5 bases). Germline V gene data show CDR1 as SGHTA and CDR2 as FQGNSA. The CDR3 extends over 16 amino acids. The V end was cut by 1 base, the J end by 0 bases, with 12 bases between.

This clone has more than one count but fewer than ten. The J gene is TRBJ2-5, the V gene TRBV5-6; D unclear. The germline V gene has CDR1 SGHDT and CDR2 YYEEEE. The CDR3 extends over 11 amino acids. The V end was cut by 0 bases, the J end by 10 bases, with 7 bases between. The CDR3 is CASSLEADQYF. Here the CDR3 DNA reads TGTGCCAGCAGCTTGGAGGCGGACCAGTACTTC. The full variable domain, completed using reference TRBV5-6 and TRBJ2-5, is DAGVTQSPTHLIKTRGQQVTLRCSPKSGHDTVSWYQQALGQGPQFIFQYYEEEERQRGNFPDRFSGHQFPNYSSELNVNALLLGDSALYLCASSLEADQYFGPGTRLLVL.

The chain uses TRBV28 and TRBJ2-7, with D possibly TRBD2 on 5 matching bases. The germline V gene has CDR1 MDHEN and CDR2 SYDVKM. This CDR3 has 14 amino acids. V lost 2 bases and J 2 bases, leaving 10 bases between the germline ends. The CDR3 region is CASSLDAAAYEQYF. CDR3 coding DNA: TGTGCCAGCAGTTTAGATGCAGCGGCCTACGAGCAGTACTTC.

The chain uses TRBV29-1 and TRBJ2-7, with D unclear. The CDR3 has 11 residues. Germline V CDR1 and CDR2: SQVTM, ANQGSEA. Trimming cost V 3 bases and J 6 bases, with 9 bases left between them. In DNA form, the CDR3 reads TGCAGCGTTGACTCTCTAGGCGAGCAGTACTTC. It yields the protein CSVDSLGEQYF.

In nucleotides, the CDR3 is TGTGCCTGGAGTGCCGCCAGCGGGAGCCGAGAGACCCAGTACTTC. The encoded protein is CAWSAASGSRETQYF. V usage is TRBV30 and J usage is TRBJ2-5; 8 nucleotides agree with TRBD2. The CDR3 has 15 amino acids. CDR1 is GTSNPN, CDR2 SVGIG, per germline (reference sequence). The trim removed 1 base at V and 4 bases at J, leaving 8 bases unmatched.

The chain links TRBV6-5 to TRBJ1-1, with 7 positions matching TRBD1. This CDR3 is built from 13 residues. Germline trimming cut 2 bases from V and 10 bases from J; bases unmatched to any gene: 7. Per the germline V gene, CDR1 is MNHEY and CDR2 is SVGAGI. CDR3 amino acids: CASSYRQGLGAFF. CDR3 nucleotides: TGTGCCAGCAGTTACCGACAGGGTTTGGGAGCTTTCTTT.

V gene TRBV19 combines with J gene TRBJ2-5; D gene unclear. The CDR3 is made up of 13 amino acids. Deletions cut 1 base from V and 4 bases from J, with 7 bases between. Germline values: CDR1 LNHDA, CDR2 SQIVND (reference sequence). The CDR3 coding sequence is TGTGCCAGTAGTATAGCTGGGCTAGAGACCCAGTACTTC. Protein product: CASSIAGLETQYF.

The chain carries TRBV27 and TRBJ2-1, with D uncertain. The V gene's germline CDR1 is MNHEY and CDR2 SMNVEV (reference sequence). The CDR3 is 13 residues long. Trimming cost V 5 bases and J 4 bases, with 9 bases left between them. CDR3 region: CASSRERYNEQFF. CDR3 DNA: TGTGCCAGCAGTCGAGAGCGTTACAATGAGCAGTTCTTC.

The chain uses TRBV27 and TRBJ2-1; 7 bases fit TRBD2. J was trimmed by 4 bases and V by 3 bases; bases with no gene match: 6. The CDR3 runs 15 residues. CDR1 and CDR2 from the germline V gene are MNHEY and SMNVEV (reference sequence). This CDR3 is CASSLIGGYYNEQFF. CDR3 coding DNA: TGTGCCAGCAGTTTGATCGGGGGGTATTACAATGAGCAGTTCTTC.

This rearrangement joins TRBV25-1 to TRBJ2-1, with a weak D call TRBD2 (5 bases). The CDR3 spans 15 residues. V lost 2 bases and J lost 4, with 12 bases in between. Looked up from germline, CDR1 is MGHDK and CDR2 is SYGVNS. The chain's CDR3 is CASSEEDGGYNEQFF. Here the CDR3 DNA reads TGTGCCAGCAGTGAAGAAGATGGAGGATACAATGAGCAGTTCTTC.

This sequence joins TRBV7-2 and TRBJ1-1; TRBD1 matches 10 bases. Germline V gene sequence: CDR1 SGHTA, CDR2 FQGNSA. The V segment lost 1 base and the J segment 3 bases; nucleotides outside the gene matches: 2. There are 15 residues in the CDR3. The CDR3 loop is CASSLDGQGDTEAFF. The CDR3 region has the DNA TGTGCCAGCAGCTTAGATGGACAGGGGGACACTGAAGCTTTCTTT.

The rearrangement links TRBV28 to TRBJ2-7; D remains unclear. CDR3 length: 10 amino acids. The V end lost 5 bases, the J end lost 3 bases, and 2 bases lay between the germline ends. Germline CDR1 is MDHEN and CDR2 is SYDVKM. CDR3: CASSHYEQYF. The CDR3 bases are TGTGCCAGCAGTCACTACGAGCAGTACTTC.

The chain carries TRBV19 and TRBJ1-1, with D tentatively TRBD1 (5 bases). CDR3 length: 13 residues. V was shortened by 6 bases and J by 3 bases, with 11 bases between the two germline ends. Looked up from germline, CDR1 is LNHDA and CDR2 is SQIVND (reference sequence). The CDR3 DNA reads TGTGCCAGTAGCAGGGCTTTCGACACTGAAGCTTTCTTT. This translates into CASSRAFDTEAFF.

V gene TRBV6-5 combines with J gene TRBJ1-1; D call uncertain. V was pared by 1 base and J by 5 bases, with 11 bases between. CDR3 size: 14 residues. CDR1 MNHEY and CDR2 SVGAGI come from the germline V gene. The CDR3 region is CASSYLSVGTEAFF. The CDR3 coding sequence is TGTGCCAGCAGTTACTTGAGCGTTGGTACTGAAGCTTTCTTT.

V usage is TRBV5-1 and J usage is TRBJ2-1; D is unresolved. The CDR3 is made up of 15 amino acids. V lost 0 bases and J lost 0, with 7 bases in between. Germline values: CDR1 SGHRS, CDR2 YFSETQ. In DNA form, the CDR3 reads TGCGCCAGCAGCTTGGATGACTTCTCCTACAATGAGCAGTTCTTC. Its translation: CASSLDDFSYNEQFF.

The chain carries TRBV27 and TRBJ1-1, with D possibly being TRBD1 (5 bases). Trimming took off 6 bases at V and 6 bases at J, with 14 bases between the two ends. Germline lookup yields CDR1 MNHEY and CDR2 SMNVEV (reference sequence). The CDR3 sequence is 13 residues long. CDR3 in amino acids: CASSRQPQSEAFF. The CDR3 DNA is TGTGCCAGCAGCCGACAGCCCCAGTCTGAAGCTTTCTTT.

The chain carries TRBV7-6 and TRBJ2-5; 7 bases map to TRBD2. Germline V gene sequence: CDR1 SGHVS, CDR2 FNYEAQ. The CDR3 runs 13 residues. With V trimmed by 1 base and J by 5 bases, 1 base remained unmatched. The chain's CDR3 is CASSLVGGETQYF. For the CDR3, the DNA is TGTGCCAGCAGCTTAGTCGGGGGGGAGACCCAGTACTTC.

V and J are TRBV27 and TRBJ2-1; perhaps TRBD2 as D (6 bases). This CDR3 contains 15 residues. Germline assignment: CDR1 MNHEY and CDR2 SMNVEV (reference sequence). V lost 5 bases to trimming and J lost 2 bases, with 13 bases between them. CDR3 loop: CASSQIGGTYNEQFF. The CDR3 DNA reads TGTGCCAGCAGTCAAATCGGGGGAACCTACAATGAGCAGTTCTTC.

The CDR3 loop is CASSIVAGGEQFF. The DNA of the CDR3 is TGTGCCAGTAGTATAGTGGCTGGGGGCGAGCAGTTCTTC. The chain is built from TRBV19 and TRBJ2-1; tentative D call: TRBD1 (6 bases). CDR1 and CDR2 (germline): LNHDA, SQIVND (reference sequence). The CDR3 covers 13 residues. V was trimmed by 1 base and J by 10 bases, leaving 11 bases between them.

This chain joins TRBV30 and TRBJ2-1; 10 positions match TRBD2. The trim removed 8 bases at V and 4 bases at J, leaving 5 bases unmatched. This CDR3 is 13 amino acids long. Germline lookup yields CDR1 GTSNPN and CDR2 SVGIG (reference sequence). The DNA of the CDR3 is TGTGCCATAACTAGCGGGAATTACAATGAGCAGTTCTTC. Residues: CAITSGNYNEQFF.

The chain joins TRBV27 to TRBJ2-1; TRBD2 matches 15 bases. The V and J ends lost 6 bases and 7 bases, in that order; junction bases with no gene match: 4. CDR1 is MNHEY, CDR2 SMNVEV, per germline (reference sequence). This CDR3 comprises 15 residues. The chain's CDR3 is CASSEGTSGGNEQFF. CDR3 DNA sequence: TGTGCCAGCAGCGAAGGGACTAGCGGGGGGAATGAGCAGTTCTTC.

The V gene is TRBV7-9, the J gene TRBJ2-1; D possibly corresponds to TRBD2 (5 bases). Germline-derived CDR1 and CDR2 are SEHNR and FQNEAQ (reference sequence). CDR3 size: 14 residues. Trimming pared 4 bases from V and 5 bases from J, leaving 12 bases between. DNA for the CDR3: TGTGCCAGCAGCTCGAGTGGGCGGGACAATGAGCAGTTCTTC. Protein product: CASSSSGRDNEQFF.

The V and J genes are TRBV11-3 and TRBJ2-7, with 7 positions matching TRBD1. The trim removed 8 bases at V and 5 bases at J, leaving 18 bases unmatched. Per germline, CDR1 SGHNT and CDR2 YENEEA. The CDR3 sequence is 16 residues long. CDR3 sequence (DNA): TGTGCCAGCGGCGAATCTTTAGGACAGGCAAGCAACGAGCAGTACTTC. Its translation is CASGESLGQASNEQYF.